This TCR beta chain emerged from a study of blood T cell repertoires in COVID-19. The overall study: Sources were T cells, B-cell-depleted T cells, or PBMCs; the material itself was cDNA or gDNA.

Germline V gene lookup returns CDR1 LNHDA and CDR2 SQIVND (reference sequence). The CDR3 consists of 14 residues. With 4 bases clipped from V and 2 bases from J, the junction kept 2 bases outside the gene matches. Sequenced by immunoSEQ multiplex PCR; TCRdb stores in-frame clones only, minus some. Among about 69,000 clones listed, 90% were seen once. The source of this sequence is a man aged 50-59 years with acute or convalescent COVID-19. The sample comprised peripheral blood. The genes are TRBV19 and TRBJ2-7; 10 positions agree with TRBD2. CDR3 in DNA: TGTGCCAGTAGTACTAGCGGGGGCACCTACGAGCAGTACTTC. Protein: CASSTSGGTYEQYF.